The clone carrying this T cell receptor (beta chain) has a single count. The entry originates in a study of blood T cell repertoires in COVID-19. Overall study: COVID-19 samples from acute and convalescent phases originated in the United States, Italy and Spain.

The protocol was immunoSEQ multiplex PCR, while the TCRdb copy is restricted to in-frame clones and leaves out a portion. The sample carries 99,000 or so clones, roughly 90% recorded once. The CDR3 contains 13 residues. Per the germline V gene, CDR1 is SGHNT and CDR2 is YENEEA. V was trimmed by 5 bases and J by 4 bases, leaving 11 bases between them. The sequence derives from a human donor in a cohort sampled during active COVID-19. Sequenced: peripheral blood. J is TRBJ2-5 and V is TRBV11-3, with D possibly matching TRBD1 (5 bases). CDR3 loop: CASSQGRRETQYF. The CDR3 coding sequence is TGTGCCAGCAGCCAGGGAAGGCGAGAGACCCAGTACTTC.